Sequencing of this T cell receptor beta chain was carried out in a study of shared clonotypes between healthy human individuals. For the study at large: The donor group consisted of two women and three men, aged 18 to 49. The plates for each donor numbered three CD4 naive, three CD4 memory, two CD8 naive and one CD8 memory.

Notes on the study in general: Clonotypes shared by all four donors outscored non-shared clonotypes in generation probability.

CDR1 SGHVS and CDR2 FQNEAQ come from the germline V gene. The length of the CDR3 is 16 residues. V shed 5 bases, J shed 0 bases, and the junction held 6 bases outside the gene matches. A note on this clone: The antigen is not known.

Assay execution took place at the deep level. Libraries were prepared by immunoSEQ multiplex PCR; TCRdb keeps only in-frame clonotypes and omits some of them. The table includes more than 400,000 clones, 95% to 97% detected once. This clonotype originated in a woman aged 25 to 39 in good health. The V gene is TRBV7-8, the J gene TRBJ1-5; 8 positions agree with TRBD1. Sequencing was performed on naive CD4+ T cells sorted from blood. Subset denoted: CD45RA+ positively selected. In DNA form, the CDR3 reads TGTGCCAGCAGCCCCTGGACAGGGAATAGCAATCAGCCCCAGCATTTT. It is translated as CASSPWTGNSNQPQHF. The complete variable domain, with remaining parts taken from reference TRBV7-8 and TRBJ1-5, reads GAGVSQSPRYKVAKRGQDVALRCDPISGHVSLFWYQQALGQGPEFLTYFQNEAQLDKSGLPSDRFFAERPEGSVSTLKIQRTQQEDSAVYLCASSPWTGNSNQPQHFGDGTRLSIL.